This passage covers 28 T cell receptor beta chains from one sample sequenced in a study of STAT5B mutations in CD4+ large granular lymphocyte leukemia. Method: immunoSEQ multiplex PCR; TCRdb's copy keeps in-frame clones and lacks some. The repertoire includes about 35,000 clones, 55% to 80% of them detected once, and around 1.7% sits in the top ten. Sequencing used CD4+ T cells from blood buffy coats. The receptors here all came from a human donor in good health.

This chain links TRBV18 with TRBJ1-2; 8 bases align to TRBD1. After removal of 6 bases from V and 8 bases from J, the junction contained 11 bases not matched to a gene. Germline assignment: CDR1 KGHSH and CDR2 LQKENI. The CDR3 contains 14 residues. The CDR3 is CASSRAGGARGYTF. CDR3 in DNA: TGTGCCAGCTCCAGGGCAGGGGGCGCAAGGGGCTACACCTTC.

The V and J genes are TRBV21-1 and TRBJ2-3; the table gives TRBD1 as D, unverified against the DNA. TRBV21-1 is designated a pseudogene. CDR3 length equals 20 residues. This chain's CDR3 is CASSKEFRDRVEDFTDTQYF. The CDR3 bases are TGTGCCAGCAGCAAAGAATTCCGGGACAGGGTTGAGGACTTCACAGATACGCAGTATTTT.

This clone was seen more than once but under ten times. CDR3 nucleotides: TGTGCCAGCAGCCAACAGGGCGGCTATGGCTACACCTTC. It specifies CASSQQGGYGYTF. The rearrangement uses TRBV9 and TRBJ1-2, with D possibly TRBD1 on 6 matching bases. V was shortened by 4 bases and J by 4 bases, with 11 bases between the two germline ends. CDR3 size: 13 residues. CDR1 and CDR2 from the germline V gene are SGDLS and YYNGEE.

This clone was counted only a few times. This chain connects TRBV7-3 to TRBJ1-2; D gene uncertain. The germline V and J ends were trimmed by 10 bases and 8 bases, with 11 bases remaining between them. Germline CDR1 reads SGHTA; CDR2 reads FQGTGA. This CDR3 comprises 10 residues. The CDR3 DNA reads TGTGCCAACGGAGGCGGCGGCTACACCTTC. Translated, it gives CANGGGGYTF.

The chain has TRBV7-9 and TRBJ1-2; a possible D gene is TRBD1 (5 bases). V was shortened by 2 bases and J by 5 bases, with 15 bases between the two germline ends. Looked up from germline, CDR1 is SEHNR and CDR2 is FQNEAQ (reference sequence). This CDR3 region has 15 residues. The CDR3 loop reads CASSLMGVGMYGYTF. The CDR3 DNA is TGTGCCAGCAGCTTAATGGGGGTTGGGATGTATGGCTACACCTTC.

This clone was observed a handful of times. The same CDR3 arises from other DNA sequences in this sample as well. The chain has TRBV6-4 and TRBJ2-2; D not certain. The V gene lost 3 bases and the J gene lost 0 bases, with 5 bases spanning the gap. CDR1 and CDR2 (germline): MRHNA, SNTAGT. The CDR3 contains 14 residues. The chain's CDR3 is CASSEVANTGELFF. DNA for the CDR3: TGTGCCAGCAGTGAAGTAGCGAACACCGGGGAGCTGTTTTTT.

V gene TRBV7-2 combines with J gene TRBJ2-1; D may be TRBD1 (5 bases). V lost 1 base and J 7 bases, leaving 8 bases between the germline ends. Germline values: CDR1 SGHTA, CDR2 FQGNSA. The CDR3 sequence is 13 residues long. CDR3 protein: CASSLVGANEQFF. The CDR3 DNA reads as TGTGCCAGCAGCTTAGTAGGGGCTAATGAGCAGTTCTTC.

The chain links TRBV19 to TRBJ2-3; D is unclear. The V end was cut by 5 bases, the J end by 6 bases, with 9 bases between. From germline, CDR1 is LNHDA and CDR2 SQIVND (reference sequence). The CDR3 sequence is 12 residues long. CDR3 protein: CASSASLDTQYF. In DNA, the CDR3 is TGTGCCAGTAGTGCGTCGTTGGATACGCAGTATTTT.

In its sample, this clone was seen a few times. J is TRBJ1-4 and V is TRBV29-1; D is undetermined. The V end lost 4 bases, the J end lost 4 bases, and 13 bases lay between the germline ends. CDR3 length equals 14 residues. Germline V gives CDR1 SQVTM, CDR2 ANQGSEA. The CDR3 region is CSVGETSNNEKLFF. The CDR3 bases are TGCAGCGTTGGGGAAACATCTAATAATGAAAAACTGTTTTTT.

The chain combines TRBV11-1 with TRBJ2-5; perhaps TRBD2 as D (7 bases). There are 16 residues in the CDR3. V was pared by 3 bases and J by 2 bases, with 16 bases between. Germline CDR1 is SGHAT and CDR2 is FQDESV (reference sequence). The CDR3 spells CASSFPPGRGQETQYF. The CDR3 DNA sequence: TGTGCCAGCAGCTTCCCCCCAGGGAGGGGGCAAGAGACCCAGTACTTC.

The J gene is TRBJ2-7, the V gene TRBV7-2, with D perhaps matching TRBD1 (6 bases). The CDR3 has 14 amino acids. Per the germline V gene, CDR1 is SGHTA and CDR2 is FQGNSA. V lost 2 bases, J lost 6 bases, and 14 bases lay in between. This CDR3 is CASSLNRVGGEQYF. The DNA for the CDR3 is TGTGCCAGCAGCTTAAACAGGGTGGGTGGCGAGCAGTACTTC.

The chain combines TRBV29-1 with TRBJ1-3; D is ambiguous. V lost 7 bases and J 1 base, leaving 14 bases between the germline ends. Germline loops: CDR1 SQVTM, CDR2 ANQGSEA. The CDR3 is 14 amino acids. The CDR3: CSGTAAGSGNTIYF. DNA for the CDR3: TGCAGCGGCACCGCGGCGGGGTCTGGAAACACCATATATTTT.

The chain recombines TRBV7-2 with TRBJ2-6; no clear D. Germline values: CDR1 SGHTA, CDR2 FQGNSA. This CDR3 comprises 17 residues. The CDR3 nucleotides are TGTGCGATGTTAGGTGGGTTGATGAACTCTGGGGCCAACGTCCTGACTTTC. Translated: CAMLGGLMNSGANVLTF.

The sample holds one count of this clone. The genes are TRBV28 and TRBJ1-2; D may be TRBD1 (5 bases). The CDR3 is 14 amino acids. Germline CDR1 and CDR2: MDHEN and SYDVKM. With 6 bases removed from V and 0 bases from J, the gap between germline ends came to 11 bases. The CDR3 region is CASSLTGANYGYTF. The CDR3 DNA reads TGTGCCAGCAGCCTTACAGGAGCTAACTATGGCTACACCTTC.

The CDR3 is CASSRGQAAPYIGYTF. CDR3 nucleotide sequence: TGTGCCAGCAGCCGGGGACAGGCCGCCCCCTATATAGGCTACACCTTC. The rearrangement links TRBV9 to TRBJ1-2, with TRBD1 matching 8 bases. Germline loops: CDR1 SGDLS, CDR2 YYNGEE. CDR3 length: 16 amino acids. After removal of 4 bases from V and 8 bases from J, the junction contained 16 bases not matched to a gene.

This clone has a single count. CDR3 DNA sequence: TGTGCCACTTTCTCCGGGACAGGGGAAGAAAAACTGTTTTTT. This codes for CATFSGTGEEKLFF. The gene calls are TRBV28 and TRBJ1-4; 10 bases line up with TRBD1. Trimming cost V 10 bases and J 8 bases; bases outside gene matches: 10. Germline V CDR1 and CDR2: MDHEN, SYDVKM. The CDR3 length is 14 residues.

V and J are TRBV5-5 and TRBJ1-4; D is perhaps TRBD1 (6 bases). V was clipped by 4 bases and J by 1 base, with 8 bases between them. Germline lookup yields CDR1 SGHKS and CDR2 YYEKEE (reference sequence). This CDR3 region has 14 residues. The chain's CDR3 is CASSRGGTNEKLFF. In DNA form, the CDR3 reads TGTGCCAGCAGCAGGGGGGGAACTAATGAAAAACTGTTTTTT.

This clone was counted once. V gene TRBV7-2 combines with J gene TRBJ2-5, with D perhaps TRBD1 (6 bases). V gave up 4 bases and J gave up 11 bases, with 14 bases separating them. The CDR3 extends over 12 amino acids. CDR1 and CDR2 from the germline V gene are SGHTA and FQGNSA. The CDR3 coding sequence is TGTGCCAGCAGCTCGCAGGGGTATGAGCAGTACTTC. Amino acid sequence: CASSSQGYEQYF.

The V and J genes are TRBV7-2 and TRBJ1-5, with D maybe TRBD1 (6 bases). Trimming left V 8 bases short and J 10 bases short, with 18 bases between. Germline V lookup: CDR1 SGHTA, CDR2 FQGNSA. This CDR3 has 13 residues. CDR3 region: CASSFKAGEPQHF. Here the CDR3 DNA reads TGTGCCAGCTCCTTTAAGGCAGGGGAACCCCAGCATTTT.

This chain links TRBV7-9 with TRBJ2-3; 11 bases are a match to TRBD2. The germline V gene encodes CDR1 SEHNR and CDR2 FQNEAQ (reference sequence). The CDR3 contains 15 residues. The trim removed 6 bases at V and 5 bases at J, leaving 7 bases unmatched. The CDR3: CASSMIAGGQDTQYF. The CDR3 nucleotides read TGTGCCAGCAGTATGATAGCGGGGGGGCAAGATACGCAGTATTTT.

The rearrangement joins TRBV29-1 to TRBJ2-6; a weak D match, TRBD1 (6 bases). V shed 4 bases and J shed 4 bases, with 11 bases lying between them. CDR3 size: 14 residues. Germline V gene data show CDR1 as SQVTM and CDR2 as ANQGSEA. CDR3 sequence reads: CSVAGTKGANVLTF. DNA of the CDR3: TGCAGCGTTGCCGGGACAAAGGGGGCCAACGTCCTGACTTTC.

A few counts support this clone. This chain links TRBV6-6 with TRBJ1-4, with D hard to call. The V gene's germline CDR1 is MNHNY and CDR2 SVGAGI (reference sequence). This CDR3 contains 15 residues. V was shortened by 8 bases and J by 0 bases, with 13 bases between the two germline ends. CDR3: CASDDNYSTNEKLFF. The CDR3 DNA reads TGTGCCAGCGATGACAACTATTCAACTAATGAAAAACTGTTTTTT.

This chain links TRBV19 with TRBJ1-2, with D unclear. CDR1 is LNHDA and CDR2 is SQIVND in the germline V gene (reference sequence). Trimming left V 6 bases short and J 6 bases short, with 8 bases between. The CDR3 runs to 11 residues. CDR3: CASRRLDGYTF. CDR3 DNA: TGTGCCAGTAGAAGATTAGATGGCTACACCTTC.

The chain is built from TRBV29-1 and TRBJ1-3; D unresolved. Trimming took off 0 bases at V and 4 bases at J, with 7 bases between the two ends. The germline gives CDR1 SQVTM, CDR2 ANQGSEA. CDR3 length: 13 amino acids. Here the CDR3 reads CSVEEVSGNTIYF. The CDR3, as DNA: TGCAGCGTTGAAGAGGTTTCAGGAAACACCATATATTTT. Full variable domain (missing parts from reference TRBV29-1 and TRBJ1-3): SAVISQKPSRDICQRGTSLTIQCQVDSQVTMMFWYRQQPGQSLTLIATANQGSEATYESGFVIDKFPISRPNLTFSTLTVSNMSPEDSSIYLCSVEEVSGNTIYFGEGSWLTVV.

The chain has TRBV6-5 and TRBJ1-6, with unresolved D. In germline, CDR1 is MNHEY, CDR2 SVGAGI. This CDR3 is 15 amino acids long. V lost 6 bases and J 8 bases, leaving 17 bases between the germline ends. The CDR3 reads CASSYRRPSDSPLHF. As DNA, the CDR3 is TGTGCCAGCAGCTATCGACGCCCTTCGGATTCACCCCTCCACTTT.

V is TRBV9 and J is TRBJ2-3; no clear D gene. CDR3 length: 14 residues. Germline V gene sequence: CDR1 SGDLS, CDR2 YYNGEE. The V gene lost 0 bases and the J gene lost 6 bases, with 11 bases spanning the gap. CDR3 nucleotides: TGTGCCAGCAGCGTAGGGGTCAGCGTCGATACGCAGTATTTT. This sequence encodes CASSVGVSVDTQYF.

CDR3: CSAPTDTEAFF. CDR3 nucleotide sequence: TGCAGTGCCCCGACCGACACTGAAGCTTTCTTT. This chain joins TRBV20-1 and TRBJ1-1; D remains ambiguous. The germline gives CDR1 DFQATT, CDR2 SNEGSKA (reference sequence). Trimming stripped 6 bases from V and 3 bases from J, with 8 bases between. This CDR3 has 11 residues.

This chain uses TRBV7-9 with TRBJ1-1; D call uncertain. Trimming pared 7 bases from V and 0 bases from J, leaving 9 bases between. There are 13 residues in the CDR3. Per germline, CDR1 SEHNR and CDR2 FQNEAQ (reference sequence). CDR3 sequence reads: CASIRFLNTEAFF. The CDR3 DNA follows: TGTGCCAGCATCAGGTTCTTGAACACTGAAGCTTTCTTT.